This TCR beta chain came from a study of identical twins. Study observations and caveats: Within cord blood, abundant beta clonotypes carried fewer insertions, but memory repertoires showed no such trend.

This clonotype was detected ten times or more. Its antigen is still unknown. TCRdb fed the 5' RACE reads into MiXCR, producing one record per CDR3 protein. The sample lists around 670,000 distinct CDR3 sequences, 6% to 6.5% occurring once. Trimming removed 4 bases at V and 0 bases at J, with 13 bases between. The CDR3 is 16 residues long. From germline, CDR1 is LGHNA and CDR2 YNFKEQ. The clonotype was recovered from a man younger than 30 in good health. The chain combines TRBV4-2 with TRBJ2-1, with no clear D. Sequencing input: naive T cells sorted from blood. CDR3 protein: CASSLRPSDSYNEQFF. CDR3 nucleotide sequence: TGTGCCAGCAGCCTAAGACCTTCGGACTCCTACAATGAGCAGTTCTTC.